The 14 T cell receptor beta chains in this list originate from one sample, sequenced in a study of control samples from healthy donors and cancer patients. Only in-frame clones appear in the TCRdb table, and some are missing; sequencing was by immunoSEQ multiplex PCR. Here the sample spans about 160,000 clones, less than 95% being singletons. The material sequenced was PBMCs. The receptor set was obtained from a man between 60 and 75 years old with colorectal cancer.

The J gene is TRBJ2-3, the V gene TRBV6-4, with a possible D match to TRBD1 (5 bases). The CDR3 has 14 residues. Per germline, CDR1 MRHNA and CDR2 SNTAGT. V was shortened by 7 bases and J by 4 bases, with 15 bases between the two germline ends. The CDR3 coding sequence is TGTGCCAGCAACACCCCCAGGGTCCCAGATACGCAGTATTTT. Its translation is CASNTPRVPDTQYF.

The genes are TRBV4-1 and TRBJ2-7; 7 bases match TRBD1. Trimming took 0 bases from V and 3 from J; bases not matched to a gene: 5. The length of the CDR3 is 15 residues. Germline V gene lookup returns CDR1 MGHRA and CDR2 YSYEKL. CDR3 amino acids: CASSQDRQGVYEQYF. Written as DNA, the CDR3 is TGCGCCAGCAGCCAAGATCGGCAGGGGGTCTACGAGCAGTACTTC.

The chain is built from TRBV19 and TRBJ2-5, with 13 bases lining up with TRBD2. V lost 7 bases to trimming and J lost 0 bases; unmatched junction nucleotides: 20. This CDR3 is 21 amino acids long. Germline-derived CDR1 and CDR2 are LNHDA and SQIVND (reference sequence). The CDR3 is CASKGPPDTGLAGTYQETQYF. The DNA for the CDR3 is TGTGCCAGTAAGGGCCCCCCGGACACGGGACTAGCGGGGACTTACCAAGAGACCCAGTACTTC.

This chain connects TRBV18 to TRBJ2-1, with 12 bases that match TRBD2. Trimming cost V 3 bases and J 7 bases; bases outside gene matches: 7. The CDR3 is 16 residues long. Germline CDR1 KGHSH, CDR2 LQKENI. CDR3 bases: TGTGCCAGCTCACCCGGACTAGCGGGGACGGGAAATGAGCAGTTCTTC. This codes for CASSPGLAGTGNEQFF.

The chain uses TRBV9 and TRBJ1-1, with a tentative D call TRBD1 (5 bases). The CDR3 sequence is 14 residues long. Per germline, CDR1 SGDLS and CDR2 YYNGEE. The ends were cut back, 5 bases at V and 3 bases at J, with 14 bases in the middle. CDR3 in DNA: TGTGCCAGCAGGGACGGGGCAGGTGACACTGAAGCTTTCTTT. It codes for CASRDGAGDTEAFF.

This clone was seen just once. The CDR3 DNA follows: TGTGCCAGCAGCCCCGGACAGAGCTCTGGAAACACCATATATTTT. Translation gives CASSPGQSSGNTIYF. This sequence joins TRBV7-9 and TRBJ1-3; a possible D gene is TRBD1 (6 bases). The CDR3 is 15 residues long. CDR1 and CDR2 from the germline V gene are SEHNR and FQNEAQ (reference sequence). Trimming left V 5 bases short and J 0 bases short, with 11 bases between. Full variable domain (missing parts from reference TRBV7-9 and TRBJ1-3): DTGVSQNPRHKITKRGQNVTFRCDPISEHNRLYWYRQTLGQGPEFLTYFQNEAQLEKSRLLSDRFSAERPKGSFSTLEIQRTEQGDSAMYLCASSPGQSSGNTIYFGEGSWLTVV.

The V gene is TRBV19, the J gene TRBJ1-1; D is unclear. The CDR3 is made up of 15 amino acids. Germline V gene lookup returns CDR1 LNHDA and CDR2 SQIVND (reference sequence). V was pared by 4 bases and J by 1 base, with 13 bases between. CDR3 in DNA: TGTGCCAGTAGTACCCTCCTTACAGAGAACACTGAAGCTTTCTTT. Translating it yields CASSTLLTENTEAFF.

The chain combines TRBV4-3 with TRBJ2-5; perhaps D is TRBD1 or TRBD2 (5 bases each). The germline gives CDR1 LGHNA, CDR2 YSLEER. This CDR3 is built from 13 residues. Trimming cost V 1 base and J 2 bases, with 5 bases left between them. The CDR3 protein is CASSQGGQETQYF. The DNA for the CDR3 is TGCGCCAGCAGCCAAGGGGGGCAAGAGACCCAGTACTTC.

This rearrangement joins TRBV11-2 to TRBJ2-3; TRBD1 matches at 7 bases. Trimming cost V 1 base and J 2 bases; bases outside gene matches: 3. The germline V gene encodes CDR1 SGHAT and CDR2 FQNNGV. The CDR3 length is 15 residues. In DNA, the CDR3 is TGTGCCAGCAGCTTAGGGACAGGAATCACAGATACGCAGTATTTT. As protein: CASSLGTGITDTQYF.

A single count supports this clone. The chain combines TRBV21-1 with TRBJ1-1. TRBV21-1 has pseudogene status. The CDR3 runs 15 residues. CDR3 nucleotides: TGTGCCAGCAGCAAAGCGTTCTTTGGGGGCACTGAAGCTTTCTTT. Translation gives CASSKAFFGGTEAFF.

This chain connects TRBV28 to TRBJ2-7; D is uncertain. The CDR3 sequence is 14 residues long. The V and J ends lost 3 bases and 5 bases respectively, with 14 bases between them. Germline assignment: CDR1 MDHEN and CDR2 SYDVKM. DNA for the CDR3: TGTGCCAGCAGTTTCTACGACCGACCCCACGAGCAGTACTTC. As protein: CASSFYDRPHEQYF.

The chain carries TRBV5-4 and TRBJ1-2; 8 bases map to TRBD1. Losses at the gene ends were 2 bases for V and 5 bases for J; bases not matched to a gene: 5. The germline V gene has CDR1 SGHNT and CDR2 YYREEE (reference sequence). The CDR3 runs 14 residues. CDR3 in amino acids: CASSFPGGKYGYTF. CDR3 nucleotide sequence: TGTGCCAGCAGCTTCCCAGGGGGCAAATATGGCTACACCTTC. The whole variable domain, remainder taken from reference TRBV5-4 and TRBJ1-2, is ETGVTQSPTHLIKTRGQQVTLRCSSQSGHNTVSWYQQALGQGPQFIFQYYREEENGRGNFPPRFSGLQFPNYSSELNVNALELDDSALYLCASSFPGGKYGYTFGSGTRLTVV.

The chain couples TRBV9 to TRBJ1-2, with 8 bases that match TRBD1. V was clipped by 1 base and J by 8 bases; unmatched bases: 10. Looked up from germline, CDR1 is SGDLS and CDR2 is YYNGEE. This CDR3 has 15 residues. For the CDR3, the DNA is TGTGCCAGCAGCGTAATGGACAGGGCGATTTACGGCTACACCTTC. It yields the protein CASSVMDRAIYGYTF.

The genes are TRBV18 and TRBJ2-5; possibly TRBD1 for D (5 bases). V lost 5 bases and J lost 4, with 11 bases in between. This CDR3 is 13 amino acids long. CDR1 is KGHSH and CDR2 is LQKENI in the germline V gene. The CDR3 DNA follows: TGTGCCAGCTCATCAAGGGGTGGAGAGACCCAGTACTTC. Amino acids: CASSSRGGETQYF. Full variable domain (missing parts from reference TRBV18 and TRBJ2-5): NAGVMQNPRHLVRRRGQEARLRCSPMKGHSHVYWYRQLPEEGLKFMVYLQKENIIDESGMPKERFSAEFPKEGPSILRIQQVVRGDSAAYFCASSSRGGETQYFGPGTRLLVL.